This is a list of T cell receptor beta chains from one sample in a study of beta chain features in type 1 diabetes. Clones were read by immunoSEQ multiplex PCR, and TCRdb kept only the in-frame ones, dropping some. The table lists around 250,000 clones, just over 20% of them singletons. The sample taken for sequencing was naive CD4+ T cells from blood. These receptor sequences come from a woman between 40 and 50 years old with type 1 diabetes. Both conserved end residues are part of each CDR3. D genes are given only for firm matches. The listing skips clone size in some rows; elsewhere it reads once, few, many or a size class.

d_call clone_size j_call v_call cdr3_nt cdr3_aa
NA NA TRBJ2-7 TRBV29-1 TGCAGCGTTGCACATGTGCCGTACGAGCAGTACTTC CSVAHVPYEQYF
NA few TRBJ1-6 TRBV2 TGTGCCAGCAGTCCAACAGGCCGGAGTACACCCCTCCACTTT CASSPTGRSTPLHF
TRBD1 few TRBJ1-5 TRBV18 TGTGCCAGCTCACCCTCCGGGACAGGGGTTGGCAATCAGCCCCAGCATTTT CASSPSGTGVGNQPQHF
TRBD2 NA TRBJ2-3 TRBV30 TGTGCCTGGAGTCCGGGACTAGCGGTGGATACGCAGTATTTT CAWSPGLAVDTQYF
NA NA TRBJ2-5 TRBV29-1 TGCAGCGTGGGACATCGACTTCAAGAGACCCAGTACTTC CSVGHRLQETQYF
NA NA TRBJ2-1 TRBV18 TGTGCCAGCTCAGGGGGAGCGGGTATCAATGAGCAGTTCTTC CASSGGAGINEQFF
NA NA TRBJ1-2 TRBV25-1 TGTGCCAGCAGTGAATCAGGGGTCTATGGCTACACCTTC CASSESGVYGYTF
NA NA TRBJ2-2 TRBV7-3 TGTGCCAGCAGCCCCAGGCCAGCACAGATCGGGGAGCTGTTTTTT CASSPRPAQIGELFF
NA few TRBJ2-7 TRBV28 TGTGCCAGCAGTTCGGCGGGTAGCTCCTACGAGCAGTACTTC CASSSAGSSYEQYF
NA few TRBJ2-3 TRBV4-1 TGCGCCAGCAGCCCTGGAGAGTCTGGGTCGGCAGATACGCAGTATTTT CASSPGESGSADTQYF
TRBD1 few TRBJ1-1 TRBV7-3 TGTGCCAGCAGCTCCGCAGGGACAGGGGGCACTGAAGCTTTCTTT CASSSAGTGGTEAFF